This record covers a single TCR beta chain. This clonotype came up many times. Its specific antigen is unknown. Within one base of it there is no much larger clone, and no base qualities were kept. The CDR3 numbers 15 residues from cysteine through phenylalanine. The CDR3 DNA has 45 bases and is translated from base 1. V loses 5 bases of germline sequence and J loses 4 bases, and the interval between the two ends is 15 bases. Looking up the germline V gene (reference sequence) yields CDR1 MNHNY and CDR2 SVGAGI. The library relied on 5' RACE. Instrument used: Illumina HiSeq 2500. A second PCR of about 6 to 11 cycles was performed with a sample-barcoded 5' primer and a J-beta primer mix. A template-switch 5' adaptor carrying 12 random nucleotides introduced a unique molecular identifier onto each TCR beta cDNA molecule. Each sample yielded at least 2.5 million CDR3-containing paired-end reads. First-strand cDNA was synthesized from all RNA with the Mint cDNA synthesis kit, primed by a TRBC-specific oligonucleotide. All cDNA was treated with uracil-DNA glycosylase and then went through a first 18-cycle PCR with the universal primers M1SS and BC2_uni_R. Per the source publication's procedure: Each sample was normalized by randomly selecting 1 million high-quality reads, each carrying a distinct molecular identifier. Instead of being binned into consensus sequences, reads with shared molecular identifiers were discarded. MiTCR, with a Q25 quality threshold and the strictest error-elimination algorithm, was used for CDR3 identification, clonotype clustering and error correction. A nonparametric unseen species model with Euler transformation was used to estimate a lower bound on total TCR beta diversity. The public reads were run again by TCRdb, first through fastp at Q25 and then through MiXCR, and only productive beta chains were kept. When rows share a CDR3 protein, they turn into one entry using the most common DNA and genes. TCRdb's processing, not the authors' own work, is the source of the V and J calls. For this sample there are 540,000 or so distinct CDR3 sequences; approximately 25% appear just once. Together, the top ten hold around 10% of the sample.

Systemically healthy Caucasian individuals from Russia, 39 in total and aged 6 to 90 years, were included as donors. Ten milliliters of peripheral blood were collected from each donor into EDTA-treated Vacutainer tubes. Ficoll-Paque density-gradient centrifugation was used to isolate PBMCs, with at least 6.5 million per sample. Total RNA was extracted from PBMCs with Trizol reagent, with at least 6 micrograms obtained per sample. Naive CD45RAhigh/CD27high T cell percentages were measured by flow cytometry on a PBMC aliquot from every donor. This entry is derived from a study of blood T cells in healthy people across ages (dated by TCRdb to between 2014 and 2017). About the investigation overall: In model experiments, template switching captured about one uniquely barcoded TCR beta cDNA molecule for every two T cells. To track age-related changes in TCR beta repertoire diversity, the study relied on deep sequencing normalized with unique cDNA molecular identifiers. The donors were split into four age groups: young (average about 15 years), middle-aged (around 40), aged (more than 60) and long-lived (about 74). The study analyzed two additional independent replicas of 1 million unique cDNA reads from the same blood draw for two donors, one aged 18 to 29 and one aged 80 or older.

Study-wide findings and limitations: Compared with the aged group, the long-lived group had more naive CD4+ T cells, fewer expanded clones and increased TCR diversity, a pattern suggesting age selection. Total diversity estimates from one million sequenced T cells were considered lower bounds and underestimates. Donor CMV infection status was unknown, potentially confounding age-related changes in expanded clonotypes. The percentage of naive T cells measured by flow cytometry correlated strongly with observed TCR beta diversity. Observed TCR beta diversity per million T cells fell roughly linearly with age, and a significant reduction was already apparent by age about 43. Bulk unsorted PBMC profiling prevented conclusive comparison of naive and antigen-experienced compartments.

These data also featured in a second study, about T cells of mothers and their children. Taken from the second paper: Nine systemically healthy Caucasian individuals served as donors, namely three mothers together with their six children. cDNA synthesis consumed the entire amount of extracted RNA, loaded at approximately 1.6 ug RNA in each 15 ul reaction. In the second PCR, sample barcodes and 2-4 random nucleotides were introduced via the M1S primer. Over 8 million TCR beta CDR3 reads were obtained for each mother, and some 3 million reads were obtained for each child. TCR recombination output is similarly shaped by thymic selection in related and unrelated pairs, with a minor effect exerted by inherited differences. Related mother-child pairs always showed normalized repertoire overlap that was slightly higher than in unrelated mother-child pairs, though the difference was never significant. With a sensitivity of 90 to 100 clones per million clonotypes, no persistent microchimeric T cell clones were detected. To look for features that set related mother-child pairs apart from unrelated individuals, the researchers ran deep NGS to compare the TCR beta repertoires of mothers and children. Mothers averaged roughly 36 +/- 4 years of age and children averaged roughly 12 +/- 4 years. After adapter ligation was performed with NEBNext reagents, the libraries were sequenced on an Illumina HiSeq 2000 with 100+100 nt paired-end reads. To avoid cross-contamination, the mother libraries and the child libraries were prepared a month apart and sequenced in separate runs. Between roughly 500,000 and 2,100,000 distinct TCR beta clonotypes were identified per donor. Naive TCR beta clonotypes were estimated from low-frequency clonotypes matched to each donor's FACS-determined naive share, without sorting.

The sequenced sample was blood. This receptor was identified in a boy younger than 18 in good health. The chain is made from TRBV6-6 and TRBJ2-1; the D gene is not confidently resolved. DNA sequence: TGTGCCAGCAGTACCGGAGACATCGATTACAATGAGCAGTTCTTC. Translated, it reads CASSTGDIDYNEQFF.